Below are 7 T cell receptor beta chains sequenced from a single sample in a study of blood T cell repertoires in COVID-19. TCRdb's table, derived via immunoSEQ multiplex PCR, lists solely in-frame clones and lacks some. The table shows fewer than 200,000 clones, with roughly four fifths occurring only once. The source material was peripheral blood. These receptors came from a woman in her seventies with COVID-19, enrolled during active disease.

V and J are TRBV6-2 or TRBV6-3 and TRBJ2-5; D is uncertain. CDR3 length: 14 amino acids. Germline values: CDR1 MNHEY, CDR2 SVGEGT. V gave up 1 base and J gave up 5 bases, with 11 bases separating them. The CDR3 here is CASSYLALGETQYF. The CDR3 region has the DNA TGTGCCAGCAGTTACTTGGCTCTTGGTGAGACCCAGTACTTC.

In DNA, the CDR3 is TGTGCCAGCAGCCCCTTCGTCTACAATGAGCAGTTCTTC. Translated, it gives CASSPFVYNEQFF. The J gene is TRBJ2-1, the V gene TRBV9; D gene uncertain. The CDR3 sequence is 13 residues long. V was cut by 4 bases and J by 3 bases, with 8 bases left in between. Germline assignment: CDR1 SGDLS and CDR2 YYNGEE.

This chain connects TRBV28 to TRBJ2-1, with 9 bases lining up with TRBD1. The CDR3 totals 16 residues. V trimming: 5 bases; J trimming: 7 bases; junction bases outside the gene matches: 12. Germline CDR1 is MDHEN and CDR2 is SYDVKM. CDR3 sequence: CASSDLGQGFKNEQFF. The CDR3, as DNA: TGTGCCAGCAGTGACTTGGGACAGGGTTTCAAGAATGAGCAGTTCTTC.

The chain links TRBV28 to TRBJ1-4; 8 nucleotides agree with TRBD1. The ends lost 4 bases at V and 3 bases at J; junction bases unmatched: 4. The CDR3 has 15 amino acids. CDR1 MDHEN and CDR2 SYDVKM come from the germline V gene. In DNA form, the CDR3 reads TGTGCCAGCAGTTCCCAGGGGGCGGCTAATGAAAAACTGTTTTTT. It encodes CASSSQGAANEKLFF.

The J gene is TRBJ1-2, the V gene TRBV6-4, with a tentative D call TRBD1 (5 bases). The V gene lost 1 base and the J gene lost 7 bases, with 7 bases spanning the gap. CDR1 is MRHNA, CDR2 SNTAGT, per germline. This CDR3 has 12 amino acids. The DNA for the CDR3 is TGTGCCAGCAGTGACTTAAGGGGTGGCTACACCTTC. It specifies CASSDLRGGYTF.

The genes are TRBV28 and TRBJ1-6, with D tentatively TRBD1 (6 bases). CDR3 size: 19 residues. V lost 0 bases and J 10 bases, leaving 25 bases between the germline ends. In germline, CDR1 is MDHEN, CDR2 SYDVKM. The CDR3 DNA reads as TGTGCCAGCAGTTTATGGTTGCCCACAGGACAGAGCGGTGGATCACCCCTCCACTTT. It encodes CASSLWLPTGQSGGSPLHF.

The chain has TRBV7-9 and TRBJ1-5, with D unresolved. The CDR3 is 14 amino acids. Germline V gives CDR1 SEHNR, CDR2 FQNEAQ (reference sequence). V was shortened by 10 bases and J by 1 base, with 14 bases between the two germline ends. The CDR3 nucleotides read TGTGCCAAGATGGGGAGGGTGAGCAATCAGCCCCAGCATTTT. Amino acids: CAKMGRVSNQPQHF.